A selection of T cell receptor beta chains follows, all from one sample in a study of T-cell reconstitution after alpha-beta-depleted transplantation in children. Each CDR3 protein is one row after TCRdb ran MiXCR on the PCR reads. In the table there are 90,000 to 130,000 distinct CDR3 sequences, 10% of which are singletons. The source material was PBMCs, sampled before TCRalphabeta/CD19-depleted stem cell transplant. The receptor set was obtained from a boy between 2 and 10 years old with acute lymphoblastic leukemia, due to receive a stem cell transplant. CDR3s include the opening cysteine and the closing phenylalanine or tryptophan. The order of the fields is clone size, J gene, D gene, V gene, CDR3 DNA, CDR3 protein. The D gene is left open where the match is weak. The size entry is marked missing in some rows and otherwise reads once, few, many or a size class.

NA	TRBJ2-3	TRBD2	TRBV5-1	TGCGCCAGCAGCCAGGGACTAGCTATAGCCACAGATACGCAGTATTTT	CASSQGLAIATDTQYF
NA	TRBJ1-2	NA	TRBV7-9	TGTGCCAGCAGCTTAGACACCTATGGCTACACCTTC	CASSLDTYGYTF
few	TRBJ2-3	TRBD2	TRBV6-1	TGTGCCAGCAGTGCTTCTAGCGGGAGGTCCGCAGATACGCAGTATTTT	CASSASSGRSADTQYF
many	TRBJ2-1	TRBD2	TRBV5-1	TGCGCCAGCAGCCCGCCGGGACTAGCTAAGGGGAATGAGCAGTTCTTC	CASSPPGLAKGNEQFF
NA	TRBJ1-2	TRBD1	TRBV6-5	TGTGCCAGCAGTTACTCAGCGGGACAGGGAGGCTACACCTTC	CASSYSAGQGGYTF
NA	TRBJ2-3	NA	TRBV5-1	TGCGCCAGCAGCCCTTCTATCGAGGATACGCAGTATTTT	CASSPSIEDTQYF
NA	TRBJ1-6	NA	TRBV12-3/TRBV12-4	TGTGCCAGCACCTTTACCCAGGGGCAAGGTTCACCCCTCCACTTT	CASTFTQGQGSPLHF
NA	TRBJ1-5	NA	TRBV7-8	TGTGCCAGCAGCTCGAGACGGATCAATCAGCCCCAGCATTTT	CASSSRRINQPQHF
many	TRBJ2-1	NA	TRBV27	TGTGCCAGCAGTCCCGCGGCCGAGGGACGTATTGAGCAGTTCTTC	CASSPAAEGRIEQFF
NA	TRBJ2-7	NA	TRBV5-1	TGCGCCAGCAGCTTGGACGGGAGTGCCGAGCAGTACTTC	CASSLDGSAEQYF
many	TRBJ1-3	NA	TRBV18	TGTGCCAGCTCACCAGGGAGTGGTGGAAACACCATATATTTT	CASSPGSGGNTIYF
NA	TRBJ2-1	TRBD2	TRBV6-1	TGTGCCAGCACCCCCCGGACTAGCGGAACATTCTACAATGAGCAGTTCTTC	CASTPRTSGTFYNEQFF
few	TRBJ2-7	NA	TRBV20-1	TGCAGTGCTGCCCCAAGCCAAGATCCAGGTGGGCGCTACGAGCAGTACTTC	CSAAPSQDPGGRYEQYF
NA	TRBJ2-7	TRBD2	TRBV25-1	TGTGCCAGCAGTGTTCGTCCGGGCGGGAGTACCGACGAGCAGTACTTC	CASSVRPGGSTDEQYF
many	TRBJ2-5	TRBD2	TRBV12-3/TRBV12-4	TGTGCCAGCGGTACTAGCGGGAAGATCCAAGAGACCCAGTACTTC	CASGTSGKIQETQYF
NA	TRBJ1-4	NA	TRBV15	TGTGCCACCAGCAGAGATCAGGGTTATGGTGAAAAACTGTTTTTT	CATSRDQGYGEKLFF
NA	TRBJ2-3	TRBD2	TRBV6-1	TGTGCCAGCTCCCCGGGGAGGGGCACAGATACGCAGTATTTT	CASSPGRGTDTQYF
few	TRBJ2-1	TRBD2	TRBV2	TGTGCCAGCAGTGGCGGGACTAGCGCTATCTATGAGCAGTTCTTC	CASSGGTSAIYEQFF
many	TRBJ2-7	NA	TRBV5-1	TGCGCCAGCACTCGATCGGGCAGAGTAAACGAGCAGTACTTC	CASTRSGRVNEQYF
few	TRBJ1-1	TRBD1	TRBV7-2	TGTGCCAGCAGCTTTTCCGGGACAGTTAGTGATGAAGCTTTCTTT	CASSFSGTVSDEAFF
many	TRBJ2-1	NA	TRBV15	TGTGCCACCAGCAGAAACTACAATGAGCAGTTCTTC	CATSRNYNEQFF
NA	TRBJ2-1	NA	TRBV5-1	TGCGCCAGCAGCTTGGGGAACAGGCTCAATGAGCAGTTCTTC	CASSLGNRLNEQFF
few	TRBJ2-1	TRBD2	TRBV7-2	TGTGCCAGCAGCTTAGTAAGCGGGAGGCCTTACAATGAGCAGTTCTTC	CASSLVSGRPYNEQFF
NA	TRBJ2-1	NA	TRBV6-1	TGTGCCGGTCTGGGTTTAGGGTCGATGGATGAGCAGTTCTTC	CAGLGLGSMDEQFF
NA	TRBJ2-1	TRBD2	TRBV7-2	TGTGCCAGCAGGCAGATAGCGGGCCGATACAATGAGCAGTTCTTC	CASRQIAGRYNEQFF
few	TRBJ2-7	NA	TRBV5-1	TGCGCCAGCAGCCGTAGACAGGGAGGCGACGAGCAGTACTTC	CASSRRQGGDEQYF
many	TRBJ2-3	NA	TRBV20-1	TGCAGTGCTAGAGATGGCGGAAGTAGCACAGATACGCAGTATTTT	CSARDGGSSTDTQYF
NA	TRBJ2-3	NA	TRBV9	TGTGCCAGCAGCGTAGCAGGGGTAGGCACAGATACGCAGTATTTT	CASSVAGVGTDTQYF
many	TRBJ1-1	NA	TRBV30	TGTGCCTGGAGTGGCACAGGGAAGAACACTGAAGCTTTCTTT	CAWSGTGKNTEAFF
NA	TRBJ1-1	TRBD1	TRBV5-1	TGCGCCAGCAGCCGCTCCCCCGGGACAGAAAAAATTGACACTGAAGCTTTCTTT	CASSRSPGTEKIDTEAFF
many	TRBJ2-5	TRBD2	TRBV4-2	TGTGCCAGCAGCCTAGCGGAGCTAGCGGGTCAAGAGACCCAGTACTTC	CASSLAELAGQETQYF
NA	TRBJ1-1	TRBD1	TRBV24-1	TGTGCCACCAGTGATTTGATAGGGGACAGCAAGAACACTGAAGCTTTCTTT	CATSDLIGDSKNTEAFF
NA	TRBJ1-6	TRBD1	TRBV19	TGTGCCAGTGGGACAGGGGGTAATTCACCCCTCCACTTT	CASGTGGNSPLHF
few	TRBJ2-5	NA	TRBV5-1	TGCGCCAGCAGCTTAAGGGCCGCAGGGAGGCAAGAGACCCAGTACTTC	CASSLRAAGRQETQYF
few	TRBJ2-2	TRBD2	TRBV11-2	TGTGCCAGCAGCTTCGCCGGACTAGCGGGATACACCGGGGAGCTGTTTTTT	CASSFAGLAGYTGELFF
NA	TRBJ2-1	NA	TRBV19	TGTGCCAGTAGTCACAGAGGCAATGAGCAGTTCTTC	CASSHRGNEQFF
NA	TRBJ2-7	NA	TRBV27	TGTGCCAGCAGTTTAGACGCCCCCCTCGGAAAATACGAGCAGTACTTC	CASSLDAPLGKYEQYF
NA	TRBJ1-5	NA	TRBV6-5	TGTGCCAGCAGTTACTCGAGCAATCAGCCCCAGCATTTT	CASSYSSNQPQHF
NA	TRBJ2-1	TRBD1	TRBV7-3	TGTGCCAGCAGTTCTCTCCCCGGACAGGCAGATGAGCAGTTCTTC	CASSSLPGQADEQFF
many	TRBJ1-2	NA	TRBV11-2	TGTGCCAGCAGCTTAGATTTGGCGTCCGGCTACACCTTC	CASSLDLASGYTF